Given below is one TCR beta chain in context. As yet, its antigen is unknown. Since a much larger clone is just one base distant, this may be a read error. The source of the sample is a study of T cell repertoires in cytomegalovirus infection. The wider study: TCR beta signatures that were public indicated CMV infection and matching HLA type.

The CDR3 is 14 amino acids. Trimming cost V 3 bases and J 9 bases, with 14 bases left between them. Germline V lookup: CDR1 MGHDK, CDR2 SYGVNS. TCRdb recomputed calls from the reads with MiXCR, one row per CDR3 protein. This sample carries some 150,000 distinct CDR3 sequences, about 20% of them seen once, and the ten largest clones take 9.5% to 13%. General study results and limits: Dominating the ex vivo response were HLA-C-restricted CMV-specific TCR beta clonotypes.

The receptor's source is a human donor in good health (CMV status not recorded). Some clones in this sample may be carry-over from other donors' samples. V is TRBV25-1 and J is TRBJ2-2; D is uncertain. The sample comprised PBMCs. The CDR3 protein is CASSDSAFSWELFF. The CDR3 bases are TGTGCCAGCAGTGATTCCGCGTTCAGCTGGGAGCTGTTTTTT.